One TCR beta chain is described in this entry. This sample is part of a study of shared clonotypes between healthy human individuals. From germline, CDR1 is MDHEN and CDR2 SYDVKM. The CDR3 extends over 12 amino acids. V lost 3 bases to trimming and J lost 4 bases, with 4 bases between them. CD8 cells regarded as naive lacked CD45RO, were positively chosen for CCR7, and omitted terminally differentiated effector memory CD45RA+ cells. Profiled with immunoSEQ multiplex PCR; TCRdb holds only in-frame clones, not every one. The repertoire holds about 700,000 clones, with 92% as singletons. This sequence originates from a man younger than 40 in good health. The V gene is TRBV28, the J gene TRBJ1-5, with D uncertain. Sample: naive CD8+ T cells sorted from blood. In nucleotides, the CDR3 is TGTGCCAGCAGTTTCATAAATCAGCCCCAGCATTTT. Amino acids: CASSFINQPQHF. The whole variable domain, filled in from reference TRBV28 and TRBJ1-5, reads DVKVTQSSRYLVKRTGEKVFLECVQDMDHENMFWYRQDPGLGLRLIYFSYDVKMKEKGDIPEGYSVSREKKERFSLILESASTNQTSMYLCASSFINQPQHFGDGTRLSIL.